This TCR beta chain was retrieved from a study of CD8 T cells in Susac syndrome. Reverse transcription of about 0.45 to 1 ug RNA was performed with random hexamers. From the immunoSEQ multiplex PCR reads, TCRdb called clonotypes with MiXCR, one entry per CDR3 protein. The sample holds more than 150,000 distinct CDR3 sequences, around 93% seen once. TEMRA cells were enriched by FACS, and CD4+ and CD8+ T cells were negatively isolated. Between the trimmed V and J ends, which lost 7 bases and 2 bases, there was a span of 14 bases. The CDR3 is made up of 14 amino acids. Germline V gene lookup returns CDR1 SEHNR and CDR2 FQNEAQ (reference sequence).

The sequenced material came from CD8+ T cells from PBMCs. This clonotype was obtained from a human donor with Susac syndrome. The rearrangement uses TRBV7-9 and TRBJ1-2; D is unclear. CDR3 sequence (DNA): TGTGCCAGCACCACCCGGTGGAAAAACTATGGCTACACCTTC. It translates to CASTTRWKNYGYTF.